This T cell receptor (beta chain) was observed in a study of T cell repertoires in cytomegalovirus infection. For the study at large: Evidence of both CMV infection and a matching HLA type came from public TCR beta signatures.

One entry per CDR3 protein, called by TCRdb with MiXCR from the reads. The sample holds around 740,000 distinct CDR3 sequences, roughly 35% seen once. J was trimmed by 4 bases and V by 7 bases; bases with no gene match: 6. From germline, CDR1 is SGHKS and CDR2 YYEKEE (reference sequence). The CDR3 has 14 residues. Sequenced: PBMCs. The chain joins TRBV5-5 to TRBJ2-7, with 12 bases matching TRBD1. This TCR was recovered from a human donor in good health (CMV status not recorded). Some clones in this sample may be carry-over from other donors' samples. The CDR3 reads CASAWGQGAYEQYF. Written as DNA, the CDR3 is TGTGCCAGCGCTTGGGGACAGGGGGCATACGAGCAGTACTTC.